The 6 T cell receptor beta chains below come from one sample, sequenced in a study of blood T cell repertoires in COVID-19. Data came from immunoSEQ multiplex PCR; TCRdb stores just in-frame clones and leaves some out. This table holds 150,000 to 200,000 clones, approximately 90% found once. Sample: peripheral blood. These receptors originate from a human donor in a cohort sampled during active COVID-19.

The chain uses TRBV2 and TRBJ1-2; the match to TRBD1 covers 8 bases. J was trimmed by 10 bases and V by 6 bases; bases with no gene match: 10. Per germline, CDR1 SNHLY and CDR2 FYNNEI. This CDR3 has 13 residues. CDR3 region: CASSRRTGNDYTF. In nucleotides, the CDR3 is TGTGCCAGCAGCAGGAGGACAGGGAATGACTACACCTTC.

For the CDR3, the DNA is TGTGCCAGCAGCTGGACTAGCGGGAGTATCTACGAGCAGTACTTC. This translates into CASSWTSGSIYEQYF. The rearrangement uses TRBV27 and TRBJ2-7; the match to TRBD2 covers 13 bases. The CDR3 has 15 residues. Germline CDR1 MNHEY, CDR2 SMNVEV (reference sequence). The trim removed 6 bases at V and 3 bases at J, leaving 5 bases unmatched.

The chain employs TRBV19 and TRBJ2-7, with D possibly being TRBD1 (6 bases). Germline loops: CDR1 LNHDA, CDR2 SQIVND (reference sequence). The V gene lost 5 bases and the J gene lost 3 bases, with 14 bases spanning the gap. The CDR3 totals 14 residues. The CDR3 coding sequence is TGTGCCAGTAGTCCCCGAGGACAGCGCTACGAGCAGTACTTC. This translates into CASSPRGQRYEQYF.

CDR3 nucleotides: TGTGCCAGCAGCTACGTTGGGGAGTCCTACGAGCAGTACTTC. Its protein is CASSYVGESYEQYF. The V and J genes are TRBV7-8 and TRBJ2-7; tentatively, D is TRBD2 (5 bases). V shed 4 bases and J shed 1 base, with 11 bases lying between them. The CDR3 covers 14 residues. Germline CDR1 SGHVS, CDR2 FQNEAQ.

This chain links TRBV15 with TRBJ2-7, with 9 bases that match TRBD1. Per germline, CDR1 LNHNV and CDR2 YYDKDF (reference sequence). Trimming at V came to 0 bases and at J to 3 bases, leaving 9 bases not matched to a gene. The CDR3 loop spans 17 amino acids. CDR3 nucleotides: TGTGCCACCAGCAGAGATACGGGACAGGGAAAATTCTACGAGCAGTACTTC. Translated: CATSRDTGQGKFYEQYF. Filled out from reference TRBV15 and TRBJ2-7, the complete variable domain reads DAMVIQNPRYQVTQFGKPVTLSCSQTLNHNVMYWYQQKSSQAPKLLFHYYDKDFNNEADTPDNFQSRRPNTSFCFLDIRSPGLGDTAMYLCATSRDTGQGKFYEQYFGPGTRLTVT.

V gene TRBV5-1 combines with J gene TRBJ2-7; D gene uncertain. The CDR3 sequence is 13 residues long. The germline V gene has CDR1 SGHRS and CDR2 YFSETQ. Trimming cost V 2 bases and J 6 bases, with 12 bases left between them. The CDR3 sequence is CASSLSSYGEQYF. As DNA, the CDR3 is TGCGCCAGCAGCTTATCAAGCTATGGCGAGCAGTACTTC.